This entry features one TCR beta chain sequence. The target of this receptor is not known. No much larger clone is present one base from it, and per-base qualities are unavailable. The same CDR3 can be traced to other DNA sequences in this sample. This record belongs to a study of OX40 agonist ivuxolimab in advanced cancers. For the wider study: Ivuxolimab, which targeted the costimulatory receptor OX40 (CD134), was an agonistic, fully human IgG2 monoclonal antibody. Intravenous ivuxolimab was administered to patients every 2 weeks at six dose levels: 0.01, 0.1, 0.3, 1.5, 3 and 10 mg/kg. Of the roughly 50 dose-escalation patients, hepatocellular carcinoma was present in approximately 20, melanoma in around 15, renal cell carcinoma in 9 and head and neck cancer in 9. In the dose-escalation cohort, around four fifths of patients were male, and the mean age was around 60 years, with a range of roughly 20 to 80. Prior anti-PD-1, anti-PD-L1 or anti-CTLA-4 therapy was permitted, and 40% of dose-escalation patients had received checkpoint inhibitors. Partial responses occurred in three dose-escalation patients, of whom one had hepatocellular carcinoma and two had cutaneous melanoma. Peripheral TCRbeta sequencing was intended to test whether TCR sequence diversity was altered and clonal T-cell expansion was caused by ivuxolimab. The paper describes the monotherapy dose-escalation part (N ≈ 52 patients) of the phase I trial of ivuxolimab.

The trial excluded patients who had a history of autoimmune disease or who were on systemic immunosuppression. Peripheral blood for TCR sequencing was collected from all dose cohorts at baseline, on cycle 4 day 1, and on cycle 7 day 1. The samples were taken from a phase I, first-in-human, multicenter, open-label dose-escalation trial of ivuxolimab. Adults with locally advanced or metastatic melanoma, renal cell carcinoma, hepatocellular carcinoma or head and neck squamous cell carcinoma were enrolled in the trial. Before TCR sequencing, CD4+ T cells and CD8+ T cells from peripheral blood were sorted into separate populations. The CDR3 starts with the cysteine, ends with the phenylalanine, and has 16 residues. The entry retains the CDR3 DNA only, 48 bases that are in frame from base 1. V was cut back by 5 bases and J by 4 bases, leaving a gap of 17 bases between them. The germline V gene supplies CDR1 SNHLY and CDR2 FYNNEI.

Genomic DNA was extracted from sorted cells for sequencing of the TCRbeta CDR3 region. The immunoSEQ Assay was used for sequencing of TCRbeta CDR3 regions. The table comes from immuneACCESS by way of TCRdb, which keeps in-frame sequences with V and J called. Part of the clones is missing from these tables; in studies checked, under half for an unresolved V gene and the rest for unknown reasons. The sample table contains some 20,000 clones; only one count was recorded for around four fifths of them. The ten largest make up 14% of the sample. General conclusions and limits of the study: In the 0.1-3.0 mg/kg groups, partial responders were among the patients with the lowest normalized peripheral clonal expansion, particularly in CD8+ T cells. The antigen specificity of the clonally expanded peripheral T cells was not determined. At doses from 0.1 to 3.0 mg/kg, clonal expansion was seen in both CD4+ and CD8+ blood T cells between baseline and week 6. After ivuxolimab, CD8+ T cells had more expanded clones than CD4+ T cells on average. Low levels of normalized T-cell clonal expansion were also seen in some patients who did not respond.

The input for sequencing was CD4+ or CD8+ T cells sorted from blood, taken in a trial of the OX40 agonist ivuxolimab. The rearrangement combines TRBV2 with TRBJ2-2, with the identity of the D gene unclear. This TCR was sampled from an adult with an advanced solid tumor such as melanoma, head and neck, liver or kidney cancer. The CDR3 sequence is CASSRKPAGVTGELFF. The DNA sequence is TGTGCCAGCAGTCGAAAACCAGCTGGGGTCACCGGGGAGCTGTTTTTT. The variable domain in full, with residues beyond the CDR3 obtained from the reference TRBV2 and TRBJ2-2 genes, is EPEVTQTPSHQVTQMGQEVILRCVPISNHLYFYWYRQILGQKVEFLVSFYNNEISEKSEIFDDQFSVERPDGSNFTLKIRSTKLEDSAMYFCASSRKPAGVTGELFFGEGSRLTVL.